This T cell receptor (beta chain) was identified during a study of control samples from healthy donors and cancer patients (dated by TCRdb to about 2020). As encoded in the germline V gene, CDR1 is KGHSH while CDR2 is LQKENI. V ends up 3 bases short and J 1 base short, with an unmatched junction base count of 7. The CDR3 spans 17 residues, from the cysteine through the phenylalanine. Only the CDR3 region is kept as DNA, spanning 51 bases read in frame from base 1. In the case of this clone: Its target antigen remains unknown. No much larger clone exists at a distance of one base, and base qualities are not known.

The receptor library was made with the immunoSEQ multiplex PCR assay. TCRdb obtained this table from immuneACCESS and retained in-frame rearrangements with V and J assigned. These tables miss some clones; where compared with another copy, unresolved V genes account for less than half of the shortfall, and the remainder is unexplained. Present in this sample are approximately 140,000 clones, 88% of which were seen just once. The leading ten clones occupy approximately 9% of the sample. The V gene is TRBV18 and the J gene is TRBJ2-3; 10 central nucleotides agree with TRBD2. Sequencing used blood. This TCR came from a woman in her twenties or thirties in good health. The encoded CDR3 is CASSPPIAGGRTDTQYF. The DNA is TGTGCCAGCTCACCCCCGATAGCGGGAGGACGCACAGATACGCAGTATTTT.